The source of this T cell receptor (beta chain) is a study of T-cell reconstitution after alpha-beta-depleted transplantation in children. The CDR3 totals 15 residues. The V and J ends lost 1 base and 3 bases, in that order; junction bases with no gene match: 2. This clonotype was picked up many times. Library preparation (for TCRbeta) was performed with unique molecular identifiers. TCRdb itself ran the PCR reads through MiXCR, one entry per CDR3 protein. This table has 220,000 or so distinct CDR3 sequences, roughly 8.2% appearing once. The sample here was PBMCs, mostly from graft donor cells, taken 180 days after TCRalphabeta/CD19-depleted stem cell transplant. This rearrangement joins TRBV12-3 or TRBV12-4 to TRBJ2-7, with 11 positions matching TRBD1. The source is a male patient between 5 and 17 years old who had a stem cell transplant for acute lymphoblastic leukemia, so the T cells may come from the graft donor. CDR3 sequence: CASSLDGTGGYEQYF. Here the CDR3 DNA reads TGTGCCAGCAGTTTAGATGGGACAGGGGGCTACGAGCAGTACTTC.